This passage covers 21 T cell receptor beta chains from one sample sequenced in a study of regulatory T cells in long-lasting Graves disease. Arm-PCR of CDR3 regions and iRepertoire HTBI primers were used to build TCR beta libraries. TCRdb re-called the multiplex PCR reads with MiXCR, one entry per CDR3 protein. The sample has roughly 420,000 distinct CDR3 sequences; around 15% are singletons. Time point of the sample: newly diagnosed GD, antithyroid drugs for less than 3 months. PBMC-extracted RNA yielded the TCR library. Sample: peripheral blood mononuclear cells (PBMCs), taken at new diagnosis, from a patient treated with antithyroid drugs. These receptor sequences come from a female donor with Graves disease.

The chain is built from TRBV10-3 and TRBJ1-5; 10 bases align to TRBD1. This CDR3 has 14 residues. CDR1 is ENHRY and CDR2 is SYGVKD in the germline V gene. Trimming cost V 2 bases and J 15 bases; bases outside gene matches: 10. CDR3 sequence (DNA): TGTGCCATCAGTGAGCGAGGCCCGGGACAGGGGTGGCATTTT. Its protein is CAISERGPGQGWHF.

This clonotype was counted ten times or more. The chain carries TRBV7-9 and TRBJ2-1; D is perhaps TRBD1 (6 bases). V was trimmed by 0 bases and J by 8 bases, leaving 11 bases between them. There are 14 residues in the CDR3. The germline V gene encodes CDR1 SEHNR and CDR2 FQNEAQ (reference sequence). The CDR3 coding sequence is TGTGCCAGCAGCTTAGCCACTACAGGGTATGAGCAGTTCTTC. It yields the protein CASSLATTGYEQFF.

This clonotype was found many times. The DNA for the CDR3 is TGCAGCACTATGGGGATCGGGGCCGGGGCCAACGTCCTGACTTTC. This translates into CSTMGIGAGANVLTF. The chain combines TRBV29-1 with TRBJ2-6; D tentatively reads TRBD1 or TRBD2 (5 bases each). Germline lookup yields CDR1 SQVTM and CDR2 ANQGSEA. This CDR3 has 15 residues. V was pared by 8 bases and J by 4 bases, with 18 bases between.

This sequence joins TRBV7-2 and TRBJ2-7, with 9 bases that match TRBD1. CDR1 and CDR2 (germline): SGHTA, FQGNSA. Trimming at V came to 4 bases and at J to 2 bases, leaving 3 bases not matched to a gene. This CDR3 region has 14 residues. CDR3 nucleotides: TGTGCCAGCAGCTACCGACAGGGGGCCTACGAGCAGTACTTC. It yields the protein CASSYRQGAYEQYF. Complete variable domain (other parts from reference TRBV7-2 and TRBJ2-7): GAGVSQSPSNKVTEKGKDVELRCDPISGHTALYWYRQSLGQGLEFLIYFQGNSAPDKSGLPSDRFSAERTGGSVSTLTIQRTQQEDSAVYLCASSYRQGAYEQYFGPGTRLTVT.

The rearrangement joins TRBV19 to TRBJ2-1, with TRBD2 matching over 11 bases. The length of the CDR3 is 16 residues. Trimming took 3 bases from V and 2 from J; bases not matched to a gene: 3. CDR1 and CDR2 (germline): LNHDA, SQIVND (reference sequence). The CDR3 sequence is CASSIHSGGAYNEQFF. CDR3 DNA sequence: TGTGCCAGTAGTATCCATAGCGGGGGGGCCTACAATGAGCAGTTCTTC.

This clonotype was found many times. CDR3 bases: TGTGCCAGCAGTTACTCGAGTTACAGAGACTACGAGCAGTACTTC. This gives the protein CASSYSSYRDYEQYF. The chain links TRBV6-5 to TRBJ2-7; D call uncertain. V dropped 0 bases and J dropped 3 bases, with 12 bases sitting between them. Germline CDR1 and CDR2: MNHEY and SVGAGI. The CDR3 extends over 15 amino acids.

To note about this clonotype: This may be a read error, as it is one base from a much larger clone. The gene calls are TRBV30 and TRBJ2-1, with D possibly matching TRBD2 (6 bases). The CDR3 length is 15 residues. Germline assignment: CDR1 GTSNPN and CDR2 SVGIG (reference sequence). Here the CDR3 DNA reads TGTGCCTGGAGGGTACATGGGGGGAGGCACAATGAGCGGTTCTTC. Residues: CAWRVHGGRHNERFF.

A word on this clonotype: The junction differs from germline at one of its ends, possibly a read error. This chain uses TRBV7-9 with TRBJ1-1, with D unresolved. Germline values: CDR1 SEHNR, CDR2 FQNEAQ (reference sequence). This CDR3 is built from 13 residues. In DNA form, the CDR3 reads TGTGCTAGCAGCGCCGGGCAAGACACTGAAGCTTTCTTT. Translated, it gives CASSAGQDTEAFF.

The chain carries TRBV7-9 and TRBJ1-1; D is possibly TRBD1 (5 bases). CDR1 is SEHNR, CDR2 FQNEAQ, per germline (reference sequence). V was clipped by 3 bases and J by 2 bases, with 13 bases between them. This CDR3 has 15 amino acids. The CDR3 is CASSFLEGFNTEAFF. CDR3 DNA: TGTGCCAGCAGCTTTTTAGAGGGGTTTAACACTGAAGCTTTCTTT.

The chain couples TRBV20-1 to TRBJ1-2, with 9 bases lining up with TRBD1. This CDR3 has 13 amino acids. Trimming at V came to 3 bases and at J to 4 bases, leaving 3 bases not matched to a gene. CDR1 and CDR2 (germline): DFQATT, SNEGSKA (reference sequence). CDR3 loop: CSASSGQGYGYTF. The CDR3 nucleotides are TGCAGTGCTAGCTCGGGACAGGGCTATGGCTACACCTTC.

In this sample, this clonotype turned up many times. The V gene is TRBV20-1, the J gene TRBJ1-2; 10 nucleotides match TRBD1. The CDR3 totals 15 residues. The V gene end was trimmed by 3 bases and the J gene end by 6 bases; junction bases not matched to a gene: 10. From germline, CDR1 is DFQATT and CDR2 SNEGSKA (reference sequence). CDR3 loop: CSASSGTGDVDGYTF. Here the CDR3 DNA reads TGCAGTGCTAGCTCCGGGACAGGGGATGTCGATGGCTACACCTTC.

The chain recombines TRBV7-2 with TRBJ1-1, with D possibly being TRBD1 (6 bases). Germline CDR1 and CDR2: SGHTA and FQGNSA. Trimming shortened V by 6 bases and J by 3 bases, and 8 bases separated the two germline ends. CDR3 size: 12 residues. The DNA for the CDR3 is TGTGCCAGCAGGTCAGGGGACACTGAAGCTTTCTTT. Its protein product is CASRSGDTEAFF.

A few counts support this clonotype. The V gene is TRBV6-5, the J gene TRBJ1-1; D not certain. The V and J ends lost 4 bases and 5 bases respectively, with 17 bases between them. The CDR3 has 15 residues. Germline V gene lookup returns CDR1 MNHEY and CDR2 SVGAGI. The CDR3 region is CASSFGEAGWTEAFF. CDR3 DNA: TGTGCCAGCAGTTTCGGAGAGGCAGGATGGACTGAAGCTTTCTTT.

The chain couples TRBV4-1 to TRBJ2-4; D call uncertain. V lost 1 base and J lost 5, with 12 bases in between. Germline values: CDR1 MGHRA, CDR2 YSYEKL. The CDR3 has 15 amino acids. CDR3 protein: CASSQAGHPENIQYF. The CDR3 nucleotides read TGCGCCAGCAGCCAAGCGGGCCATCCCGAAAACATTCAGTACTTC.

This clonotype was detected many times. The genes are TRBV20-1 and TRBJ1-1; unclear D gene. The CDR3 extends over 16 amino acids. V was pared by 1 base and J by 0 bases, with 15 bases between. Per germline, CDR1 DFQATT and CDR2 SNEGSKA (reference sequence). This chain's CDR3 is CSARGLIRAVNTEAFF. CDR3 bases: TGCAGTGCTAGAGGACTTATTAGGGCGGTGAACACTGAAGCTTTCTTT.

This clonotype was observed many times. CDR3 region: CASSPRENTEAFF. The DNA of the CDR3 is TGTGCCAGCTCACCTAGAGAGAACACTGAAGCTTTCTTT. The V and J genes are TRBV18 and TRBJ1-1; D is unclear. CDR1 KGHSH and CDR2 LQKENI come from the germline V gene. V lost 3 bases and J lost 1, with 6 bases in between. CDR3 length: 13 residues.

The chain is built from TRBV5-1 and TRBJ2-2; D is uncertain. In germline, CDR1 is SGHRS, CDR2 YFSETQ. Trimming removed 2 bases from V and 5 bases from J, with 7 bases in between. The CDR3 has 13 amino acids. The CDR3 sequence is CASSLTVTGELFF. In nucleotides, the CDR3 is TGCGCCAGCAGCTTAACGGTTACCGGGGAGCTGTTTTTT.

This clonotype has just a few counts. A much larger clone is a single base away; this may be a read error. The chain combines TRBV12-3 or TRBV12-4 with TRBJ1-2, with TRBD1 matching over 10 bases. V shed 5 bases and J 8 bases; nucleotides not matched to a gene: 8. The CDR3 has 14 residues. Here the CDR3 DNA reads TGTGCCAGCAGTCCCTCGGGACAGGGGCAGGGCTACACCTTC. Its protein is CASSPSGQGQGYTF.

The chain has TRBV7-2 and TRBJ2-1, with 10 nucleotides matching TRBD2. The V gene end was trimmed by 1 base and the J gene end by 4 bases; junction bases not matched to a gene: 7. The germline gives CDR1 SGHTA, CDR2 FQGNSA. This CDR3 spans 17 amino acids. The CDR3 protein is CASSLVLAGGSYNEQFF. DNA for the CDR3: TGTGCCAGCAGCTTAGTCTTAGCGGGAGGTAGTTACAATGAGCAGTTCTTC.

In this sample, this clonotype turned up a few times. This sequence may be a read error, since a much larger clone differs from it by one base. The chain carries TRBV6-9 and TRBJ2-7; D possibly corresponds to TRBD1 (6 bases). The CDR3 is made up of 15 amino acids. Per the germline V gene, CDR1 is MNHGY and CDR2 is SVAAGI. V gave up 4 bases and J gave up 5 bases, with 18 bases separating them. This CDR3 reads CASSLWGQEIDEQYF. In nucleotides, the CDR3 is TGTGCCAGCAGTTTATGGGGGCAGGAGATCGACGAGCAGTACTTC.

This clonotype was recorded at least ten times. The rearrangement links TRBV20-1 to TRBJ2-1, with D possibly matching TRBD2 (5 bases). The CDR3 loop spans 19 amino acids. CDR1 and CDR2 from the germline V gene are DFQATT and SNEGSKA (reference sequence). V was shortened by 0 bases and J by 0 bases, with 21 bases between the two germline ends. The CDR3 sequence: CSARDDYRQKQSSYNEQFF. The CDR3 coding sequence is TGCAGTGCTAGAGATGACTACCGACAAAAGCAATCCTCCTACAATGAGCAGTTCTTC.